These 10 T cell receptor beta chains originate from one sample sequenced in a study of blood T cell repertoires in COVID-19. Generated by immunoSEQ multiplex PCR, the TCRdb table keeps only in-frame clones and is missing some. The sample shows 200,000 to 250,000 clones, 88% of them seen only once. Sequenced material: peripheral blood. The receptors derive from a woman in her sixties or seventies with acute or convalescent COVID-19.

The rearrangement joins TRBV11-2 to TRBJ2-3; the match to TRBD2 covers 11 bases. Germline V CDR1 and CDR2: SGHAT, FQNNGV. The CDR3 covers 16 residues. Trimming took 3 bases from V and 4 from J; bases not matched to a gene: 6. In nucleotides, the CDR3 is TGTGCCAGCAGCTTCACTAGCGGGAGTATCTCAGATACGCAGTATTTT. Translation gives CASSFTSGSISDTQYF. The complete variable domain, with remaining parts taken from reference TRBV11-2 and TRBJ2-3, reads EAGVAQSPRYKIIEKRQSVAFWCNPISGHATLYWYQQILGQGPKLLIQFQNNGVVDDSQLPKDRFSAERLKGVDSTLKIQPAKLEDSAVYLCASSFTSGSISDTQYFGPGTRLTVL.

The chain links TRBV30 to TRBJ1-3, with 10 bases lining up with TRBD1. CDR3 length: 15 amino acids. Germline trimming cut 3 bases from V and 4 bases from J; bases unmatched to any gene: 6. Per germline, CDR1 GTSNPN and CDR2 SVGIG (reference sequence). The CDR3 DNA reads as TGTGCCTGGAGGGCCGACAGGGGGCCCGGAAACACCATATATTTT. It specifies CAWRADRGPGNTIYF. Complete variable domain (other parts from reference TRBV30 and TRBJ1-3): SQTIHQWPATLVQPVGSPLSLECTVEGTSNPNLYWYRQAAGRGLQLLFYSVGIGQISSEVPQNLSASRPQDRQFILSSKKLLLSDSGFYLCAWRADRGPGNTIYFGEGSWLTVV.

The chain links TRBV24-1 to TRBJ2-3; D remains ambiguous. V was cut by 5 bases and J by 0 bases, with 14 bases left in between. There are 16 residues in the CDR3. The V gene's germline CDR1 is KGHDR and CDR2 SFDVKD. For the CDR3, the DNA is TGTGCCACCAGTGCCCTAGGAGAGGCTAGCACAGATACGCAGTATTTT. As protein: CATSALGEASTDTQYF.

A few counts support this clone. The chain combines TRBV6-2 or TRBV6-3 with TRBJ1-1, with 8 bases matching TRBD1. This CDR3 region has 14 residues. The germline V gene has CDR1 MNHEY and CDR2 SVGEGT. V was pared by 5 bases and J by 4 bases, with 6 bases of the junction left unmatched. DNA of the CDR3: TGTGCCAGCAGTGACAGGGGTTTTAGCACTGAAGCTTTCTTT. It encodes CASSDRGFSTEAFF.

The genes are TRBV5-6 and TRBJ1-1, with D tentatively TRBD1 (6 bases). Germline CDR1 and CDR2: SGHDT and YYEEEE. V gave up 4 bases and J gave up 10 bases, with 17 bases separating them. The CDR3 consists of 13 residues. The CDR3: CASSRDTTLGAFF. The CDR3 DNA sequence: TGTGCCAGCAGCAGGGACACCACCCTTGGAGCTTTCTTT.

The chain couples TRBV19 to TRBJ1-2, with 8 bases matching TRBD1. CDR1 and CDR2 from the germline V gene are LNHDA and SQIVND (reference sequence). There are 16 residues in the CDR3. The V and J ends lost 2 bases and 5 bases, in that order; junction bases with no gene match: 10. The CDR3 region is CASSIPGQGARYGYTF. The DNA of the CDR3 is TGTGCCAGTAGTATACCTGGGCAGGGGGCGAGGTATGGCTACACCTTC.

V and J are TRBV28 and TRBJ2-3, with 12 bases aligning to TRBD2. The V and J ends lost 8 bases and 4 bases, in that order; junction bases with no gene match: 7. The V gene's germline CDR1 is MDHEN and CDR2 SYDVKM. CDR3 size: 15 residues. CDR3 amino acids: CASLRLAGGADTQYF. The DNA of the CDR3 is TGTGCCAGCCTGCGGCTAGCGGGAGGGGCAGATACGCAGTATTTT. Full variable domain (rest looked up from reference TRBV28 and TRBJ2-3): DVKVTQSSRYLVKRTGEKVFLECVQDMDHENMFWYRQDPGLGLRLIYFSYDVKMKEKGDIPEGYSVSREKKERFSLILESASTNQTSMYLCASLRLAGGADTQYFGPGTRLTVL.

The chain is built from TRBV7-2 and TRBJ1-1, with D perhaps TRBD1 (5 bases). V lost 2 bases to trimming and J lost 1 base, with 11 bases between them. The CDR3 covers 15 residues. Germline CDR1 is SGHTA and CDR2 is FQGNSA. CDR3 DNA sequence: TGTGCCAGCAGCTTATACAAGGGGCCGAACACTGAAGCTTTCTTT. Its translation: CASSLYKGPNTEAFF.

The V gene is TRBV27, the J gene TRBJ1-5, with 9 bases identical to TRBD1. V lost 4 bases and J lost 9; bases outside the gene matches: 7. The CDR3 consists of 14 residues. Germline CDR1 and CDR2: MNHEY and SMNVEV (reference sequence). CDR3 in DNA: TGTGCCAGCAGTTCCGACAGGGGGGGGGTGCCCCAGCATTTT. Its protein is CASSSDRGGVPQHF.

The chain joins TRBV5-4 to TRBJ2-1, with TRBD1 identical over 12 bases. J lost 8 bases, V lost 0 bases, and 3 bases had no gene match. CDR3 length: 15 residues. Germline loops: CDR1 SGHNT, CDR2 YYREEE (reference sequence). The CDR3 region is CASSLGGQGADEQFF. CDR3 sequence (DNA): TGTGCCAGCAGCTTGGGGGGACAGGGGGCAGATGAGCAGTTCTTC. Using reference TRBV5-4 and TRBJ2-1 for the parts outside the CDR3, the full variable domain is ETGVTQSPTHLIKTRGQQVTLRCSSQSGHNTVSWYQQALGQGPQFIFQYYREEENGRGNFPPRFSGLQFPNYSSELNVNALELDDSALYLCASSLGGQGADEQFFGPGTRLTVL.